Below, one T cell receptor (beta chain) is given with its context. The antigen remains unidentified. The entry originates in a study of T cell repertoires in cytomegalovirus infection. In the study overall: Through public TCR beta signatures, both CMV infection and matching HLA type were indicated.

Study-level results: Carriers of CMV and the relevant HLA type were discriminated by public TCR beta frequency. CMV-specific TCR beta clonotypes restricted by HLA-C dominated the ex vivo response.

MiXCR, run by TCRdb on the reads, gives a single entry per CDR3 protein. The data contain fewer than 300,000 distinct CDR3 sequences, more than 20% of them singletons. The source of this sequence is a human donor in good health (CMV status not recorded). Some clones in this sample may be carry-over from other donors' samples. Sequencing was carried out using PBMCs.

The DNA of the CDR3 is TGCGCCAGCAGCTCGCTAATTGAAAAACTGTTTTTT. Its protein product is CASSSLIEKLFF. The J gene is TRBJ1-4, the V gene TRBV5-1; no reliable D call. Trimming cost V 3 bases and J 7 bases, with 7 bases left between them. The CDR3 spans 12 residues. Germline lookup yields CDR1 SGHRS and CDR2 YFSETQ. The full variable domain, rest sourced from reference TRBV5-1 and TRBJ1-4, is KAGVTQTPRYLIKTRGQQVTLSCSPISGHRSVSWYQQTPGQGLQFLFEYFSETQRNKGNFPGRFSGRQFSNSRSEMNVSTLELGDSALYLCASSSLIEKLFFGSGTQLSVL.